This T cell receptor (beta chain) was documented in a study of T cell responses to AZD1222 COVID-19 vaccine. Profiled with immunoSEQ multiplex PCR; TCRdb holds only in-frame clones, not every one. The table has some 67,000 clones, 83% seen once; the top ten hold 6.5%. With regard to this clone: Its target is unknown.

Notes on the study in general: Spike-specific TCR depth and breadth grew after two AZD1222 doses. Donors, mostly white British, included more females; clonal diversity was possibly underestimated. Mapped onto spike, vaccine-associated CD4 TCRs spanned it and were dominant at 160-218 and 743-854.

Pooled samples include second doses given at about 4 or 12 weeks. V gave up 3 bases and J gave up 5 bases; unmatched junction bases: 9. CDR3 length equals 16 residues. The germline V gene encodes CDR1 LNHDA and CDR2 SQIVND (reference sequence). The source material was peripheral blood, sampled 28 days after the second AZD1222 dose. This receptor was taken from an adult who received the AZD1222 COVID-19 vaccine. This chain joins TRBV19 and TRBJ2-5; 10 positions agree with TRBD1. This chain's CDR3 is CASSMIGTGARETQYF. The CDR3, as DNA: TGTGCCAGTAGTATGATCGGGACAGGGGCTCGGGAGACCCAGTACTTC. The full variable domain, in which reference TRBV19 and TRBJ2-5 provide the parts outside the CDR3, is DGGITQSPKYLFRKEGQNVTLSCEQNLNHDAMYWYRQDPGQGLRLIYYSQIVNDFQKGDIAEGYSVSREKKESFPLTVTSAQKNPTAFYLCASSMIGTGARETQYFGPGTRLLVL.